These T cell receptor beta chains were read from a single sample in a study of cytomegalovirus exposure and HLA in healthy donors. The method was immunoSEQ multiplex PCR; TCRdb's version includes in-frame clones alone and lacks a portion of them. The sample comprises some 170,000 clones, around 83% of which are singletons, and approximately 4% rests with the top ten. Input material: PBMCs. These receptors originate from a man aged 45 to 65 in good health and CMV-seropositive. Each CDR3 is given with its conserved first and last residue. D genes are given only for firm matches. Clone size is given for some rows only: seen once, a few or many times, or a class if the clone is expanded.

j_call: TRBJ1-2; clone_size: -; v_call: TRBV5-5; d_call: TRBD1; cdr3_aa: CASSLGQGLYGYTF; cdr3_nt: TGTGCCAGCAGCTTAGGACAGGGCCTCTATGGCTACACCTTC
j_call: TRBJ2-2; clone_size: -; v_call: TRBV19; d_call: TRBD1; cdr3_aa: CATRGTGNTGELFF; cdr3_nt: TGTGCCACCCGCGGGACAGGGAACACCGGGGAGCTGTTTTTT
j_call: TRBJ2-4; clone_size: -; v_call: TRBV28; d_call: -; cdr3_aa: CASSLLAELAKNIQYF; cdr3_nt: TGTGCCAGCAGTTTGCTAGCAGAGCTAGCCAAAAACATTCAGTACTTC
j_call: TRBJ2-7; clone_size: -; v_call: TRBV11-2; d_call: TRBD2; cdr3_aa: CASSLGRTSGSIYEQYF; cdr3_nt: TGTGCCAGCAGCTTAGGTAGGACTAGCGGGAGTATCTACGAGCAGTACTTC
j_call: TRBJ1-3; clone_size: -; v_call: TRBV19; d_call: -; cdr3_aa: CASNRDTSGNTIYF; cdr3_nt: TGTGCCAGTAACAGGGACACCTCTGGAAACACCATATATTTT
j_call: TRBJ1-4; clone_size: -; v_call: TRBV6-4; d_call: TRBD1; cdr3_aa: CASSHRDRGFTNEKLFF; cdr3_nt: TGTGCCAGCAGTCACCGGGACAGGGGATTTACTAATGAAAAACTGTTTTTT
j_call: TRBJ2-1; clone_size: -; v_call: TRBV18; d_call: TRBD1; cdr3_aa: CASSLPQDRVSNEQFF; cdr3_nt: TGTGCCAGCTCATTACCCCAGGACAGGGTAAGCAATGAGCAGTTCTTC
j_call: TRBJ1-3; clone_size: -; v_call: TRBV2; d_call: -; cdr3_aa: CASKLVSIYF; cdr3_nt: TGTGCCAGCAAGCTCGTTTCCATATATTTT
j_call: TRBJ1-6; clone_size: -; v_call: TRBV28; d_call: TRBD1; cdr3_aa: CASRRSRGARSPLHF; cdr3_nt: TGTGCCAGCAGACGGTCCAGGGGGGCAAGGTCACCCCTCCACTTT
j_call: TRBJ2-7; clone_size: few; v_call: TRBV6-6; d_call: -; cdr3_aa: CASSNGVEQYF; cdr3_nt: TGTGCCAGCAGTAACGGAGTAGAGCAGTACTTC
j_call: TRBJ1-2; clone_size: -; v_call: TRBV5-1; d_call: -; cdr3_aa: CASSLVSGVNYGYTF; cdr3_nt: TGCGCCAGCAGCTTGGTTTCCGGGGTCAACTATGGCTACACCTTC
j_call: TRBJ2-5; clone_size: -; v_call: TRBV27; d_call: -; cdr3_aa: CASSLSQLAVRETQYF; cdr3_nt: TGTGCCAGCAGTTTATCGCAACTCGCGGTTCGAGAGACCCAGTACTTC
j_call: TRBJ1-2; clone_size: -; v_call: TRBV7-2; d_call: -; cdr3_aa: CASSLGQAFRGYTF; cdr3_nt: TGTGCCAGCAGCTTAGGACAGGCTTTCCGTGGCTACACCTTC
j_call: TRBJ2-7; clone_size: few; v_call: TRBV5-6; d_call: TRBD1; cdr3_aa: CASSPDRGLGEQYF; cdr3_nt: TGTGCCAGCAGCCCGGACAGGGGGCTTGGCGAGCAGTACTTC
j_call: TRBJ1-5; clone_size: -; v_call: TRBV7-2; d_call: TRBD1; cdr3_aa: CASSEQGTNQPQHF; cdr3_nt: TGTGCCAGCAGCGAACAGGGGACGAATCAGCCCCAGCATTTT
j_call: TRBJ2-1; clone_size: -; v_call: TRBV9; d_call: -; cdr3_aa: CASSRQVSSYNEQFF; cdr3_nt: TGTGCCAGCAGCCGACAGGTCAGCTCCTACAATGAGCAGTTCTTC
j_call: TRBJ1-1; clone_size: few; v_call: TRBV19; d_call: TRBD1; cdr3_aa: CASSPHLRQGNTEAFF; cdr3_nt: TGTGCCAGTAGTCCCCACCTAAGACAGGGGAACACTGAAGCTTTCTTT
j_call: TRBJ2-1; clone_size: few; v_call: TRBV5-1; d_call: -; cdr3_aa: CASSTEGGIGNEQFF; cdr3_nt: TGCGCCAGCAGTACGGAAGGAGGGATCGGCAATGAGCAGTTCTTC
j_call: TRBJ1-3; clone_size: -; v_call: TRBV4-3; d_call: -; cdr3_aa: CASSQERGGGNTIYF; cdr3_nt: TGCGCCAGCAGCCAAGAGCGGGGAGGAGGAAACACCATATATTTT
j_call: TRBJ1-1; clone_size: few; v_call: TRBV6-4; d_call: -; cdr3_aa: CASSDSSLNTEAFF; cdr3_nt: TGTGCCAGCAGTGACTCTTCCTTGAACACTGAAGCTTTCTTT
j_call: TRBJ1-4; clone_size: -; v_call: TRBV15; d_call: -; cdr3_aa: CATSRGQDEKLFF; cdr3_nt: TGTGCCACCAGCAGAGGACAAGACGAAAAACTGTTTTTT
j_call: TRBJ1-6; clone_size: -; v_call: TRBV2; d_call: -; cdr3_aa: CASKDRGSGNSPLHF; cdr3_nt: TGTGCCAGCAAGGATCGGGGGTCAGGGAATTCACCCCTCCACTTT
j_call: TRBJ1-4; clone_size: -; v_call: TRBV5-4; d_call: TRBD1; cdr3_aa: CASSLVTGRNEKLFF; cdr3_nt: TGTGCCAGCAGCTTGGTGACAGGGAGGAATGAAAAACTGTTTTTT
j_call: TRBJ1-1; clone_size: -; v_call: TRBV27; d_call: -; cdr3_aa: CASSHSGRGAGPRTEAFF; cdr3_nt: TGTGCCAGCAGTCATAGCGGGAGGGGCGCCGGCCCTAGGACTGAAGCTTTCTTT
j_call: TRBJ1-1; clone_size: -; v_call: TRBV30; d_call: -; cdr3_aa: CAWTGGPMGQNTEAFF; cdr3_nt: TGTGCCTGGACCGGGGGGCCAATGGGCCAGAACACTGAAGCTTTCTTT
j_call: TRBJ1-1; clone_size: once; v_call: TRBV5-6; d_call: -; cdr3_aa: CASSLYSGRSSTEAFF; cdr3_nt: TGTGCCAGCAGCTTGTACAGTGGGCGTTCCTCCACTGAAGCTTTCTTT
j_call: TRBJ1-6; clone_size: -; v_call: TRBV19; d_call: -; cdr3_aa: CASSPLGTPGKPLHF; cdr3_nt: TGTGCCAGTAGTCCCCTCGGGACACCCGGGAAACCCCTCCACTTT
j_call: TRBJ2-3; clone_size: few; v_call: TRBV11-3; d_call: -; cdr3_aa: CASSRRTGNADTQYF; cdr3_nt: TGTGCCAGCAGTAGAAGAACAGGGAACGCAGATACGCAGTATTTT
j_call: TRBJ1-6; clone_size: -; v_call: TRBV28; d_call: -; cdr3_aa: CASSPPWGGVGNSPLHF; cdr3_nt: TGTGCCAGCAGCCCCCCTTGGGGAGGGGTGGGTAATTCACCCCTCCACTTT
j_call: TRBJ2-7; clone_size: -; v_call: TRBV30; d_call: TRBD2; cdr3_aa: CASRGGAATGTYEQYF; cdr3_nt: TGTGCCTCTCGGGGGGGGGCCGCGACAGGAACCTACGAGCAGTACTTC
j_call: TRBJ2-1; clone_size: -; v_call: TRBV5-1; d_call: TRBD2; cdr3_aa: CASSLGVAGGTFIDEQFF; cdr3_nt: TGCGCCAGCAGCTTGGGAGTAGCGGGGGGCACCTTCATAGATGAGCAGTTCTTC
j_call: TRBJ2-5; clone_size: -; v_call: TRBV12-1; d_call: -; cdr3_aa: CASSSLAGMETQYF; cdr3_nt: TGTGCCAGCAGCTCGCTAGCGGGGATGGAGACCCAGTACTTC
j_call: TRBJ1-5; clone_size: -; v_call: TRBV18; d_call: -; cdr3_aa: CASSPAGGEQPQHF; cdr3_nt: TGTGCCAGCTCACCAGCCGGGGGAGAACAGCCCCAGCATTTT
j_call: TRBJ1-1; clone_size: -; v_call: TRBV28; d_call: -; cdr3_aa: CASRRDGAMNTEAFF; cdr3_nt: TGTGCCAGCAGGAGAGATGGGGCCATGAACACTGAAGCTTTCTTT
j_call: TRBJ2-5; clone_size: -; v_call: TRBV5-1; d_call: -; cdr3_aa: CASSLEGGVQETQYF; cdr3_nt: TGCGCCAGCAGCTTGGAGGGGGGGGTCCAAGAGACCCAGTACTTC
j_call: TRBJ2-2; clone_size: few; v_call: TRBV5-1; d_call: -; cdr3_aa: CASTLVLNTGELFF; cdr3_nt: TGCGCCAGCACTTTGGTACTAAACACCGGGGAGCTGTTTTTT
j_call: TRBJ2-1; clone_size: -; v_call: TRBV6-1; d_call: TRBD2; cdr3_aa: CASRVSGSKYNEQFF; cdr3_nt: TGTGCCAGCAGAGTCAGCGGGAGTAAGTACAATGAGCAGTTCTTC
j_call: TRBJ2-1; clone_size: -; v_call: TRBV7-2; d_call: -; cdr3_aa: CASSQIKTGSADEQFF; cdr3_nt: TGTGCCAGCAGCCAAATCAAAACCGGGTCGGCGGATGAGCAGTTCTTC
j_call: TRBJ1-2; clone_size: -; v_call: TRBV28; d_call: TRBD1; cdr3_aa: CASSLPGQGSYTF; cdr3_nt: TGTGCCAGCAGTTTACCGGGACAGGGATCCTACACCTTC
j_call: TRBJ2-1; clone_size: -; v_call: TRBV29-1; d_call: TRBD2; cdr3_aa: CSVKIAGSSYNEQFF; cdr3_nt: TGCAGCGTAAAGATAGCGGGTAGCTCCTACAATGAGCAGTTCTTC
j_call: TRBJ1-4; clone_size: few; v_call: TRBV6-1; d_call: TRBD1; cdr3_aa: CASSESGTGSEKLFF; cdr3_nt: TGTGCCAGCAGTGAATCCGGGACAGGGAGTGAAAAACTGTTTTTT
j_call: TRBJ1-2; clone_size: -; v_call: TRBV28; d_call: -; cdr3_aa: CASSFGGPNYGYTF; cdr3_nt: TGTGCCAGCAGTTTCGGGGGGCCGAACTATGGCTACACCTTC
j_call: TRBJ1-5; clone_size: -; v_call: TRBV2; d_call: TRBD1; cdr3_aa: CASREQGAIGQPQHF; cdr3_nt: TGTGCCAGCAGGGAACAGGGGGCGATCGGTCAGCCCCAGCATTTT
j_call: TRBJ2-1; clone_size: once; v_call: TRBV9; d_call: TRBD1; cdr3_aa: CASSPQDRGLNEQFF; cdr3_nt: TGTGCCAGCAGCCCTCAGGACAGGGGGCTGAATGAGCAGTTCTTC
j_call: TRBJ1-3; clone_size: -; v_call: TRBV7-8; d_call: -; cdr3_aa: CASSLAGGPSGNTIYF; cdr3_nt: TGTGCCAGCAGCTTAGCTGGAGGGCCGTCTGGAAACACCATATATTTT
j_call: TRBJ1-5; clone_size: -; v_call: TRBV6-1; d_call: TRBD1; cdr3_aa: CASSEMGQGGQPQHF; cdr3_nt: TGTGCCAGCAGTGAAATGGGACAGGGAGGCCAGCCCCAGCATTTT
j_call: TRBJ1-5; clone_size: -; v_call: TRBV5-1; d_call: -; cdr3_aa: CASSFSGARNQPQHF; cdr3_nt: TGCGCCAGCAGCTTCTCAGGTGCTCGAAATCAGCCCCAGCATTTT
j_call: TRBJ1-1; clone_size: -; v_call: TRBV28; d_call: -; cdr3_aa: CASRAGVEAFF; cdr3_nt: TGTGCCAGCAGGGCAGGGGTTGAAGCTTTCTTT
j_call: TRBJ2-2; clone_size: -; v_call: TRBV7-3; d_call: -; cdr3_aa: CASSPRNGELFF; cdr3_nt: TGTGCCAGCAGCCCGAGGAATGGGGAGCTGTTTTTT
j_call: TRBJ2-7; clone_size: -; v_call: TRBV5-6; d_call: TRBD1; cdr3_aa: CASSSAGTGSYEQYF; cdr3_nt: TGTGCCAGCAGCTCCGCCGGGACAGGCTCCTACGAGCAGTACTTC
j_call: TRBJ2-1; clone_size: -; v_call: TRBV9; d_call: TRBD2; cdr3_aa: CASNEVGTSNREQFF; cdr3_nt: TGTGCCAGCAACGAGGTCGGGACTAGTAATCGTGAGCAGTTCTTC
j_call: TRBJ2-1; clone_size: -; v_call: TRBV2; d_call: TRBD2; cdr3_aa: CASSDQWRTSGSHEQFF; cdr3_nt: TGTGCCAGCAGTGATCAGTGGCGGACTAGCGGGAGTCATGAGCAGTTCTTC
j_call: TRBJ1-2; clone_size: -; v_call: TRBV25-1; d_call: -; cdr3_aa: CASSLNYGYTF; cdr3_nt: TGTGCCAGCAGCCTTAACTATGGCTACACCTTC
j_call: TRBJ1-4; clone_size: -; v_call: TRBV6-5; d_call: -; cdr3_aa: CASSYSREGTKLFF; cdr3_nt: TGTGCCAGCAGTTACTCCAGGGAGGGGACAAAACTGTTTTTT
j_call: TRBJ2-4; clone_size: -; v_call: TRBV5-1; d_call: TRBD2; cdr3_aa: CASSLVGSGSVNIQYF; cdr3_nt: TGCGCCAGCAGCTTGGTAGGAAGCGGGAGTGTAAACATTCAGTACTTC
j_call: TRBJ2-7; clone_size: once; v_call: TRBV28; d_call: -; cdr3_aa: CASGLYYEQYF; cdr3_nt: TGTGCCAGCGGGCTTTATTACGAGCAGTACTTC
j_call: TRBJ2-7; clone_size: -; v_call: TRBV27; d_call: TRBD2; cdr3_aa: CASSLSPSGSSYEQYF; cdr3_nt: TGTGCCAGCAGTTTATCGCCTAGCGGGAGCTCCTACGAGCAGTACTTC
j_call: TRBJ1-1; clone_size: -; v_call: TRBV5-4; d_call: TRBD1; cdr3_aa: CASSRMEGASEAFF; cdr3_nt: TGTGCCAGCAGCCGGATGGAGGGGGCATCTGAAGCTTTCTTT
j_call: TRBJ1-2; clone_size: -; v_call: TRBV6-1; d_call: -; cdr3_aa: CASSENTGLHTRDGYTF; cdr3_nt: TGTGCCAGCAGTGAAAACACGGGACTGCACACCCGGGATGGCTACACCTTC